This T cell receptor (beta chain) was sequenced during a study of CD8 T cells in ankylosing spondylitis. Germline lookup yields CDR1 WNHNN and CDR2 SYGVQD (reference sequence). The CDR3 has 13 residues. V lost 5 bases and J 6 bases, leaving 11 bases between the germline ends. This clonotype was observed many times. Its antigen is unidentified. TCRdb analysed the 5' RACE reads with MiXCR anew, one entry per CDR3 protein. This table holds about 800,000 distinct CDR3 sequences, roughly 10% found once. Study-wide findings and caveats: Within matched ankylosing spondylitis synovial fluid, disease-linked clones were reportedly significantly enriched. A motif of 7 to 9 highly homologous TCR beta variants was seen as apparently characteristic of ankylosing spondylitis blood. Some of these motif variants have turned up before, in reports on reactive arthritis synovial fluid and blood.

This TCR was sampled from a male donor with ankylosing spondylitis. The sample comprised blood, either unsorted or a sorted T cell fraction (not recorded which). The chain recombines TRBV10-1 with TRBJ2-1; D may be TRBD1 (6 bases). CDR3 bases: TGCGCCAGCAGTACCGACAGGTTCAATGAGCAGTTCTTC. This encodes CASSTDRFNEQFF.